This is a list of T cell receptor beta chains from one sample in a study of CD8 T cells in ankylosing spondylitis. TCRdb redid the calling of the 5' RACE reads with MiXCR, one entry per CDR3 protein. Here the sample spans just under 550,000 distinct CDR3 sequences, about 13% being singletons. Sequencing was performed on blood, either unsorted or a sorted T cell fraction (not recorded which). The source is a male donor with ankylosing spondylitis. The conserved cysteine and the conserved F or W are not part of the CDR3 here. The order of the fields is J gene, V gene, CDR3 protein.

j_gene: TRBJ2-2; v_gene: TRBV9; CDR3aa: ASSVATVTRFETGELF
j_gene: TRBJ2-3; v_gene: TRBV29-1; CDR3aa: SVLAGVDTQY
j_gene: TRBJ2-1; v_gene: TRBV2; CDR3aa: ASSRLAGLNNEQF
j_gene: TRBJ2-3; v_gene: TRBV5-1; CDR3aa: ASSLEGGHTDTQY
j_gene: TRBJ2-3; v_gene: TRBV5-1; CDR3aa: ASSWTGPGTDTQY
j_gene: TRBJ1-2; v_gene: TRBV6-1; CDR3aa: ASSRGGDAHGYT
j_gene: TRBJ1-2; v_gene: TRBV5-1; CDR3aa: ASSPGIRDSPNYGYT
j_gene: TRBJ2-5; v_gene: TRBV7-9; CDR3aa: ASSLVSGQVGETQY
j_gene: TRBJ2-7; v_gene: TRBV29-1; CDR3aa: SVVGGPEQY
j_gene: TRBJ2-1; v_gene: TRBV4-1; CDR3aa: ASSQAEWAEQF
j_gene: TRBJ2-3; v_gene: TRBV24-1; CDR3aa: ATSDFRGSSTDTQY
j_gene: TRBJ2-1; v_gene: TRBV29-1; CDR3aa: SAGKNEQF
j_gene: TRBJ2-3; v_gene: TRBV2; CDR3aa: ASGSPTSGRAWEDTQY
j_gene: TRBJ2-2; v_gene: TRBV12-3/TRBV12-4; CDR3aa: ASSLARYGHTGELF
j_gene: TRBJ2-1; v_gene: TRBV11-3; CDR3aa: ASSSGQGINEQF
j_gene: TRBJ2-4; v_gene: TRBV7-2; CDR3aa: ASSLWRGRENIQY
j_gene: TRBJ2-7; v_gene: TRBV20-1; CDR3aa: SASPITGATYEQY
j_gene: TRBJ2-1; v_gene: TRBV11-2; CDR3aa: ASSQDRTTHNEQF
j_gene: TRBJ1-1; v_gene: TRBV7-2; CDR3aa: ASRPLRLGTEAF
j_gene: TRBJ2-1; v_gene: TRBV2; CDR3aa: ASTVRGEQF
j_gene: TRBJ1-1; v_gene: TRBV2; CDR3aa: ASRWGRNTEAF
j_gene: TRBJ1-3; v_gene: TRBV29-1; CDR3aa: SVGDFSGNTIY
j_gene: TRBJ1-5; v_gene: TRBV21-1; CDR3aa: ASSKGGRSNQPQH
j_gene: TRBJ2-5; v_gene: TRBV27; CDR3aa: ASGRIEGETQY
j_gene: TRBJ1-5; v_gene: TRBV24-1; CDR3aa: ATSDAGGNQPQH
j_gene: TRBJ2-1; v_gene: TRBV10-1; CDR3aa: ASSEVGTGYNEQF
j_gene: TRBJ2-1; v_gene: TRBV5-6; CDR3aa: ASSFTSGRSNEQF
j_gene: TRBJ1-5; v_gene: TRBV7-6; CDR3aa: ASSPGRLRQINQPQH
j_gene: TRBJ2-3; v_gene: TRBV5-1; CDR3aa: ASSLSSGSTDTQY
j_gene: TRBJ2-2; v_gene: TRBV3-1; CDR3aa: ASSQRGSAGVGTGELF
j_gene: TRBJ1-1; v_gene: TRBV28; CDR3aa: ASSFRTRAF
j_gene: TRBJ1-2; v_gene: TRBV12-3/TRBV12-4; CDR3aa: ASSPRAGYGYT
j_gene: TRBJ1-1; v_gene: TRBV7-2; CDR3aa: ASSLVPRAEAF
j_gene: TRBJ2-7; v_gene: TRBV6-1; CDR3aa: ASRNPSGTRGEQY
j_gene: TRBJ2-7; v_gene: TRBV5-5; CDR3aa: ASSIDRGDYEQY
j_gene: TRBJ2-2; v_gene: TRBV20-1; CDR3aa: SARVHGGTVGELF
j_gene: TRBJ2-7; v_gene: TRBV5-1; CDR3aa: ASSLEGLALEQY
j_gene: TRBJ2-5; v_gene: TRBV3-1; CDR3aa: ASTPGQAQY
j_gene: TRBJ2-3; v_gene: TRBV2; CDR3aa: ASSPGKDTQY
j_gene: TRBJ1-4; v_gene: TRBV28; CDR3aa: ASKGDFATNEKLF
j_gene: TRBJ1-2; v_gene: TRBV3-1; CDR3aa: ASSQGQGFDGYT
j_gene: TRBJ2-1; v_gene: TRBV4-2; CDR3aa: ASSQVSETGGYNEQF
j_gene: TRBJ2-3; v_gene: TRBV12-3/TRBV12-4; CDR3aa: ASSLNLAGGPLGTDTQY
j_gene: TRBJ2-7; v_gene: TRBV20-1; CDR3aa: SASGTSGREAYEQY
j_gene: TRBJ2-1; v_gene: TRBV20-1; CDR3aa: RAIGTSGNEQF
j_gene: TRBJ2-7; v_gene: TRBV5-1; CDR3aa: ASPLPPHYEQY
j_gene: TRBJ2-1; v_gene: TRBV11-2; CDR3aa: ASSLLAGVSSYNEQF